This T cell receptor (beta chain) appears in the sequencing data of a study of T cells in Graves' hyperthyroidism and ophthalmopathy. Turning to the study itself: The authors collected peripheral blood at initial diagnosis, before any treatment. Study-wide results and limits: In blood, most of the thyroid clonotypes expanded above 0.001 were also present. In simple terms, a model built on 13 V-J features told ophthalmopathy apart from stable hyperthyroidism.

PBMCs stemmed from under 11 ml fresh peripheral blood. Authors of the study amplified TCR beta CDR3 regions from RNA transcripts. With the HTBI primer set, the TCR CDR3 went through a first round of RT-PCR. A single record per CDR3 protein comes from TCRdb applying MiXCR to the multiplex PCR reads. Among around 400,000 distinct CDR3 sequences listed, approximately 13% were seen once. The CDR3 has 15 amino acids. Germline CDR1 is SQVTM and CDR2 is ANQGSEA. With 1 base removed from V and 3 bases from J, the gap between germline ends came to 15 bases. Worth noting for this clonotype: The antigen remains unidentified.

Specimen: blood. V is TRBV29-1 and J is TRBJ2-5, with no clear D. The origin of this receptor is a woman aged 18-29 years with Graves' hyperthyroidism. The CDR3 DNA sequence: TGCAGCGTTGAAGGAGGCCTGGGTTGGGAAGAGACCCAGTACTTC. This sequence encodes CSVEGGLGWEETQYF.